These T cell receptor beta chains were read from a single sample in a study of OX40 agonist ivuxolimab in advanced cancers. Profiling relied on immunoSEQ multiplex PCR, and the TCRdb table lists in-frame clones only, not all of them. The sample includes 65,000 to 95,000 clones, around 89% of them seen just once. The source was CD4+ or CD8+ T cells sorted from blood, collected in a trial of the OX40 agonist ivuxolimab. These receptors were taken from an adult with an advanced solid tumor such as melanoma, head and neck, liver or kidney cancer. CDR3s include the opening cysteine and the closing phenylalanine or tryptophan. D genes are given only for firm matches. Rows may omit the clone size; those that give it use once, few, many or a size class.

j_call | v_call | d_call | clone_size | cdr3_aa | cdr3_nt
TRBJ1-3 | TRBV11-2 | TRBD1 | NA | CASSFPRPGTGSSGNTIYF | TGTGCCAGCAGCTTCCCCCGCCCGGGGACAGGGAGCTCTGGAAACACCATATATTTT
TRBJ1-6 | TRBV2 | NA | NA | CASGRTSSYNSPLHF | TGTGCCAGCGGTAGGACGAGCTCCTATAATTCACCCCTCCACTTT
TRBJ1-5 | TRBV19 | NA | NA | CASSIDLEIQPQHF | TGTGCCAGTAGTATAGATCTGGAAATACAGCCCCAGCATTTT
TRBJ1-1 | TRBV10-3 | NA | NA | CAISDTVNTEAFF | TGTGCCATCAGTGACACCGTGAACACTGAAGCTTTCTTT
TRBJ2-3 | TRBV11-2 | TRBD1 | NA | CASSLDGQGPARTDTQYF | TGTGCCAGCAGCTTAGACGGACAGGGCCCAGCGCGCACAGATACGCAGTATTTT
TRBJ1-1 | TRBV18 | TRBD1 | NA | CASSKDRGPDGGFF | TGTGCCAGCTCAAAAGACAGGGGCCCAGATGGTGGTTTCTTT
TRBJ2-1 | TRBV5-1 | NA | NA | CASSLDGIYNEQFF | TGCGCCAGCAGCTTGGACGGGATCTACAATGAGCAGTTCTTC
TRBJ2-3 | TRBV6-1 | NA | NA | CASSEHGSTDTQYF | TGTGCCAGCAGTGAACACGGGAGTACAGATACGCAGTATTTT
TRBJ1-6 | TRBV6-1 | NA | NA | CASSEEGGSPLHF | TGTGCCAGCAGTGAAGAGGGGGGTTCACCCCTCCACTTT
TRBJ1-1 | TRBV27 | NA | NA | CASSPRTYGGDLWDTEAFF | TGTGCCAGCAGCCCACGCACGTATGGGGGCGATCTCTGGGACACTGAAGCTTTCTTT
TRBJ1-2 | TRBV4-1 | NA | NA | CASSHLPGHKNYGYTF | TGCGCCAGCAGCCACCTCCCGGGACATAAGAACTATGGCTACACCTTC
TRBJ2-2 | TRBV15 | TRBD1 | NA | CATSRPPGQHNTGELFF | TGTGCCACCAGCAGACCTCCGGGACAGCATAACACCGGGGAGCTGTTTTTT
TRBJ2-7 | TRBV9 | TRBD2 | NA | CASSVLGSGGAEEQYF | TGTGCCAGCAGCGTTCTCGGGAGCGGGGGGGCGGAGGAGCAGTACTTC
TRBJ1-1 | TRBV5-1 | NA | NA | CASSWDTNTEAFF | TGCGCCAGCAGCTGGGACACGAACACTGAAGCTTTCTTT
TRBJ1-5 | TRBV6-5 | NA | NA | CASTPPGGQPQHF | TGTGCCAGCACCCCCCCGGGGGGTCAGCCCCAGCATTTT
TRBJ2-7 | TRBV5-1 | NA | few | CASSNGAGWSEQYF | TGCGCCAGCAGCAACGGGGCCGGGTGGAGCGAGCAGTACTTC
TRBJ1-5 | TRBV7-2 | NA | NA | CASSTQGFSNQPQHF | TGTGCCAGCAGCACCCAGGGCTTTAGCAATCAGCCCCAGCATTTT
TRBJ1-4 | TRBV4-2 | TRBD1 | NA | CASSQTFDRAGEKLFF | TGTGCCAGCAGCCAAACCTTCGACAGGGCGGGTGAAAAACTGTTTTTT
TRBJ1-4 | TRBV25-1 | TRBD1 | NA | CASSEGTGFREKLFF | TGTGCCAGCAGTGAGGGGACAGGGTTCAGAGAAAAACTGTTTTTT
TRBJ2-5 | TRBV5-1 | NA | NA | CASSSITGGLGTQYF | TGCGCCAGCAGCTCAATAACCGGAGGGTTAGGGACCCAGTACTTC
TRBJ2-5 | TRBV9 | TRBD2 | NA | CASSPRGLAAQETQYF | TGTGCCAGCAGCCCCCGAGGACTAGCGGCCCAAGAGACCCAGTACTTC
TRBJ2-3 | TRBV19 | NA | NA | CASSIAQGWNTQYF | TGTGCCAGTAGTATAGCCCAGGGTTGGAATACGCAGTATTTT
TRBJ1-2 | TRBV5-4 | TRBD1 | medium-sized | CASRRPGDSYGYTF | TGTGCCAGCAGGAGGCCCGGGGACAGCTATGGCTACACCTTC
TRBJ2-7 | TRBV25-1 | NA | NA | CASSGNLMEYEQYF | TGTGCCAGCAGTGGGAACCTCATGGAGTACGAGCAGTACTTC
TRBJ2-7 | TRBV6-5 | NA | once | CASSYSSRGPYGQYF | TGTGCCAGCAGTTACTCGAGCAGGGGCCCCTACGGGCAGTACTTC
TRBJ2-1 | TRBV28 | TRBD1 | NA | CASSLGQGVDNEQFF | TGTGCCAGCAGTTTAGGACAGGGGGTCGACAATGAGCAGTTCTTC
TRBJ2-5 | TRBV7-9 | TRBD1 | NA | CASSLGPGQQETQYF | TGTGCCAGCAGCTTGGGCCCGGGACAGCAAGAGACCCAGTACTTC
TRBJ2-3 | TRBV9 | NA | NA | CASSVETTYSTDTQYF | TGTGCCAGCAGCGTAGAGACGACCTATAGCACAGATACGCAGTATTTT
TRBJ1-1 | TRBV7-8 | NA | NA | CASSAWTENTEAFF | TGTGCCAGCAGCGCATGGACAGAGAACACTGAAGCTTTCTTT
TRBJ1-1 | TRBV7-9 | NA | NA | CASSLPLKGGHTEAFF | TGTGCCAGCAGCTTACCGTTGAAGGGGGGGCACACTGAAGCTTTCTTT
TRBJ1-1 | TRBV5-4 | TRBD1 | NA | CASSTGTGVPEAFF | TGTGCCAGCAGCACAGGGACAGGGGTCCCTGAAGCTTTCTTT
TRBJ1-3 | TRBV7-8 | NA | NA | CASSSPGRTGNTIYF | TGTGCCAGCAGCTCGCCGGGAAGAACTGGAAACACCATATATTTT
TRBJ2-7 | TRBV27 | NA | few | CASSPDGTREQYF | TGTGCCAGCAGCCCCGACGGGACTCGCGAGCAGTACTTC
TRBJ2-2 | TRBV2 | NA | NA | CASSEAGDTGELFF | TGTGCCAGCAGTGAAGCGGGGGACACCGGGGAGCTGTTTTTT
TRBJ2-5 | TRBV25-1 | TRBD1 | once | CASSELGQGEETQYF | TGTGCCAGCAGTGAATTGGGACAGGGCGAAGAGACCCAGTACTTC
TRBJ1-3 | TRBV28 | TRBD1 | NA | CASTNPQGAGNTIYF | TGTGCCAGCACCAACCCACAGGGGGCTGGAAACACCATATATTTT
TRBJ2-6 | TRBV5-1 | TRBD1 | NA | CASSPGTAGANVLTF | TGCGCCAGCAGCCCGGGGACAGCTGGGGCCAACGTCCTGACTTTC
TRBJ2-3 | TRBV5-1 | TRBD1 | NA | CASSFPSGQVLSSGDTQYF | TGCGCCAGCAGCTTTCCGTCGGGACAGGTCCTTTCCTCTGGAGATACGCAGTATTTT
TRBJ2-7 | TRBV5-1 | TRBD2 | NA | CASSLATSGGQGINYEQYF | TGCGCCAGCAGCTTGGCCACTAGCGGGGGCCAAGGGATTAACTACGAGCAGTACTTC
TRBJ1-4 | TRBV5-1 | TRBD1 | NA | CASSPETGNDEKLFF | TGCGCCAGCAGCCCAGAGACAGGGAACGATGAAAAACTGTTTTTT
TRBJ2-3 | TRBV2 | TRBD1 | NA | CASSWTGQEGGSTDTQYF | TGTGCCAGCAGTTGGACAGGGCAGGAGGGGGGCTCAACAGATACGCAGTATTTT
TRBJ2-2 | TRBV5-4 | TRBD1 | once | CASSLGPGTDANTGELFF | TGTGCCAGCAGCTTGGGTCCCGGGACAGATGCGAACACCGGGGAGCTGTTTTTT
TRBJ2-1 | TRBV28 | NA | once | CASSFLGVGDNEQFF | TGTGCCAGCAGTTTCCTCGGGGTGGGCGACAATGAGCAGTTCTTC
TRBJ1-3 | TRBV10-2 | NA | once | CASSPSSKTGNTIYF | TGCGCCAGCAGTCCCAGCAGTAAAACTGGAAACACCATATATTTT
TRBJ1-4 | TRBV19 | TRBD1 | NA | CASSIRGGATNEKLFF | TGTGCCAGTAGTATAAGAGGGGGCGCAACTAATGAAAAACTGTTTTTT
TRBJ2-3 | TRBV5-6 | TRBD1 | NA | CASSLGTGGIADTQYF | TGTGCCAGCAGCTTGGGTACAGGGGGAATCGCAGATACGCAGTATTTT
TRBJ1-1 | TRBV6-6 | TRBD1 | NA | CASTPRGRGNTEAFF | TGTGCCAGCACCCCCAGGGGGCGGGGAAACACTGAAGCTTTCTTT
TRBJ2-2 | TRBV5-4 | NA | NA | CASSLDPDAGELFF | TGTGCCAGCAGCTTGGATCCAGACGCCGGGGAGCTGTTTTTT